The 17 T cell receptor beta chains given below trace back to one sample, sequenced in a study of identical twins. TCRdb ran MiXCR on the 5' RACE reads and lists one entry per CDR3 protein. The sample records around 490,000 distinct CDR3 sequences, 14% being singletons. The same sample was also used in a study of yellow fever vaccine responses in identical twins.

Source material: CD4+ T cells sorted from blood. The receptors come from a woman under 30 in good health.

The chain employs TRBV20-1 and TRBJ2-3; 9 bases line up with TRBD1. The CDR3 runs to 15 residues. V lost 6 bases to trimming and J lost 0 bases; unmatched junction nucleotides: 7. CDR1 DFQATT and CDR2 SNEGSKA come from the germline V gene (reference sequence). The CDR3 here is CSALPGQGSTDTQYF. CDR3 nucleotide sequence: TGCAGTGCATTGCCGGGACAGGGAAGCACAGATACGCAGTATTTT.

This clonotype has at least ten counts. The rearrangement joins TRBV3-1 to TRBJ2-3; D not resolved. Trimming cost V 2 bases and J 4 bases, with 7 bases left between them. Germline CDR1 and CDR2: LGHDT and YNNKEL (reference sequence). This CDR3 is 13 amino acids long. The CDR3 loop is CASSQTPPDTQYF. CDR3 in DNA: TGTGCCAGCAGCCAAACCCCCCCAGATACGCAGTATTTT.

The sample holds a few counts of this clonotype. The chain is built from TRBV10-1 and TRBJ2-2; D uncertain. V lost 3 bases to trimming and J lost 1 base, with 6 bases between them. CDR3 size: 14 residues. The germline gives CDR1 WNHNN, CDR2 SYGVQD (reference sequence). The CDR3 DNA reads TGCGCCAGCAGTGACCGGGTGAACACCGGGGAGCTGTTTTTT. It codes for CASSDRVNTGELFF.

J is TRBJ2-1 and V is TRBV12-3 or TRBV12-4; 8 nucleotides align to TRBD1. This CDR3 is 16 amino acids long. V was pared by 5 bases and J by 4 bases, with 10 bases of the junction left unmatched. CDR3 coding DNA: TGTGCCAGCAGTCCATCAGGGGGCAGGGGTTACAATGAGCAGTTCTTC. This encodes CASSPSGGRGYNEQFF.

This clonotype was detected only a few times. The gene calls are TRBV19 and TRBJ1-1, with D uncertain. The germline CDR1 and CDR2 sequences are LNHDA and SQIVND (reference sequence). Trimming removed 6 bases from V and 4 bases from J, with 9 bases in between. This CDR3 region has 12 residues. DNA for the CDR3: TGTGCCAGTAGCTTCCCTAGCACTGAAGCTTTCTTT. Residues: CASSFPSTEAFF.

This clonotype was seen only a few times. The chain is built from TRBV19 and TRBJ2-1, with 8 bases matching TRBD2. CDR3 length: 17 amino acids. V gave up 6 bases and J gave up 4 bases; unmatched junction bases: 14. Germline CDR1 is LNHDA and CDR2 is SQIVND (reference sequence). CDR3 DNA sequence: TGTGCCAGTAGCTCCCAATGGATAGCGGGGACGTACAATGAGCAGTTCTTC. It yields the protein CASSSQWIAGTYNEQFF. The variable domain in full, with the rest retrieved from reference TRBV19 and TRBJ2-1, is DGGITQSPKYLFRKEGQNVTLSCEQNLNHDAMYWYRQDPGQGLRLIYYSQIVNDFQKGDIAEGYSVSREKKESFPLTVTSAQKNPTAFYLCASSSQWIAGTYNEQFFGPGTRLTVL.

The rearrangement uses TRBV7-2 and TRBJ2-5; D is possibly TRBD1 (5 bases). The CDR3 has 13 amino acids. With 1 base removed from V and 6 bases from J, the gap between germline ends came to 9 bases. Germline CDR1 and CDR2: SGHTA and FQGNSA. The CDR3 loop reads CASSLGQPKTQYF. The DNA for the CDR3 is TGTGCCAGCAGCTTAGGACAGCCGAAGACCCAGTACTTC.

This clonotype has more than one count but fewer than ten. The CDR3 loop reads CSVDADPFGKLFF. In DNA, the CDR3 is TGCAGCGTTGACGCAGATCCCTTTGGAAAACTGTTTTTT. V gene TRBV29-1 combines with J gene TRBJ1-4; D gene unclear. CDR3 length equals 13 residues. Trimming took off 3 bases at V and 10 bases at J, with 15 bases between the two ends. Germline loops: CDR1 SQVTM, CDR2 ANQGSEA.

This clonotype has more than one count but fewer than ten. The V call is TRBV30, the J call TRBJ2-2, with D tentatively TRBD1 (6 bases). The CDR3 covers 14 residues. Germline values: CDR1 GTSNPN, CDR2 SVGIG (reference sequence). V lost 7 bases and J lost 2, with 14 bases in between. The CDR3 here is CASPPGHNTGELFF. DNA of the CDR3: TGTGCCTCTCCCCCGGGACATAACACCGGGGAGCTGTTTTTT.

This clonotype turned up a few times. CDR3 loop: CSAPLGGTDTQYF. For the CDR3, the DNA is TGCAGTGCCCCCCTGGGGGGCACAGATACGCAGTATTTT. The V and J genes are TRBV20-1 and TRBJ2-3; either TRBD1 or TRBD2 may fit D (5 bases each). CDR1 is DFQATT and CDR2 is SNEGSKA in the germline V gene (reference sequence). V was trimmed by 6 bases and J by 1 base, leaving 11 bases between them. The CDR3 has 13 amino acids.

In DNA, the CDR3 is TGTGCCAGCAGCTTAGCTGCGGGGGCTAGTAATGAGCAGTTCTTC. It encodes CASSLAAGASNEQFF. The V gene is TRBV7-2, the J gene TRBJ2-1; a possible D gene is TRBD2 (7 bases). Germline V gene data show CDR1 as SGHTA and CDR2 as FQGNSA. V was cut by 0 bases and J by 7 bases, with 13 bases left in between. The CDR3 has 15 amino acids.

The CDR3 bases are TGTGCCAGCAGTTACGATTTCAGGGGGGGAAGCCTCCCGGACTCTTACAATGAGCAGTTCTTC. Its protein is CASSYDFRGGSLPDSYNEQFF. V usage is TRBV6-2 or TRBV6-3 and J usage is TRBJ2-1; perhaps D is TRBD1 or TRBD2 (7 bases each). V gave up 2 bases and J gave up 4 bases, with 30 bases separating them. Germline values: CDR1 MNHEY, CDR2 SVGEGT. The CDR3 is 21 residues long.

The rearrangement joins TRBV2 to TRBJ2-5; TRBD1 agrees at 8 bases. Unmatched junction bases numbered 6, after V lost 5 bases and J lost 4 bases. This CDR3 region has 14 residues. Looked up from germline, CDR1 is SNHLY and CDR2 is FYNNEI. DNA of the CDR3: TGTGCCAGCAGTCCCGACAGGGGTTTAGAGACCCAGTACTTC. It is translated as CASSPDRGLETQYF.

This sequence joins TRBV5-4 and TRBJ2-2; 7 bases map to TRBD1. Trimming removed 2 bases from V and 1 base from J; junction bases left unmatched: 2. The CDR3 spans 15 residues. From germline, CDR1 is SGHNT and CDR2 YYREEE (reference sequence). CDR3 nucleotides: TGTGCCAGCAGCTTCCGGGACAGGAACACCGGGGAGCTGTTTTTT. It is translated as CASSFRDRNTGELFF.

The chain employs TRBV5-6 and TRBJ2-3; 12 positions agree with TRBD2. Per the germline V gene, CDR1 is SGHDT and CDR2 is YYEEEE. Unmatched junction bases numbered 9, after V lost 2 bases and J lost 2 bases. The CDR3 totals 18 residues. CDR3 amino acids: CASSLGLAGKGDTDTQYF. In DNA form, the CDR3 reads TGTGCCAGCAGCTTAGGACTAGCGGGAAAAGGAGACACAGATACGCAGTATTTT.

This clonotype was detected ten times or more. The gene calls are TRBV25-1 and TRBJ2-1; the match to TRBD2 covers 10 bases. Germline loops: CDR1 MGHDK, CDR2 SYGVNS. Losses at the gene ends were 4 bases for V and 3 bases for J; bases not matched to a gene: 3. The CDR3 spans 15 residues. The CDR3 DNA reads TGTGCCAGCAGTGGTTGGACTAGCGGCTACAATGAGCAGTTCTTC. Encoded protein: CASSGWTSGYNEQFF.

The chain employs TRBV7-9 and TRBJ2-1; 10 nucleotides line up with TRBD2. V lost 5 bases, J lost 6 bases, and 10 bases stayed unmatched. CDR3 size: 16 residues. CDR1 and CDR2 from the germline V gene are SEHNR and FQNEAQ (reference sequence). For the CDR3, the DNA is TGTGCCAGCAGCGTGGCTTCGGGACTAGCGCGCAATGAGCAGTTCTTC. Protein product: CASSVASGLARNEQFF.